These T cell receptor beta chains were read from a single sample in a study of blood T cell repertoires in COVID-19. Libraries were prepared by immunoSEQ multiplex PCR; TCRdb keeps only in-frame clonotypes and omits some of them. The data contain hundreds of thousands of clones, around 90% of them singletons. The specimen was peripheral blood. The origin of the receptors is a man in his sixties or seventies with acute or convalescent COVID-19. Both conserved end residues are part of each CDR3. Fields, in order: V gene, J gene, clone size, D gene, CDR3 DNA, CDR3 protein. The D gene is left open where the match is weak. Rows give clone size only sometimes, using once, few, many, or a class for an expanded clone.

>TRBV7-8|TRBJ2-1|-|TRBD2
TGTGCCAGCAGCCCCCAGAGGTTTAGCGGGGGGTTAAAGGGGCAGTTCTTC
CASSPQRFSGGLKGQFF
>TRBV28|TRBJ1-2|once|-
TGTGCCAGCAGTTCGCAGGGTGGCTATGGCTACACCTTC
CASSSQGGYGYTF
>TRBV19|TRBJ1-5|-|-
TGTGCCAGTAGTATTCTAGGTAATAGCAATCAGCCCCAGCATTTT
CASSILGNSNQPQHF
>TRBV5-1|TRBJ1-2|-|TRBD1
TGCGCCAGCAGCCCGGAAGGGTCGAGAGGGGGCAGCCTCTATGGCTACACCTTC
CASSPEGSRGGSLYGYTF
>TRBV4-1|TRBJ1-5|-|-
TGCGCCAGCAGCCAAGAGGGCAGAAATAGCAATCAGCCCCAGCATTTT
CASSQEGRNSNQPQHF
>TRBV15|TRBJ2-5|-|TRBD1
TGTGCCACCAGCCTCCTGGGACAGGTCCAAGAGACCCAGTACTTC
CATSLLGQVQETQYF
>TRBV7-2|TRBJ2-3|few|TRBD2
TGTGCCAGCAGCTTAGGGCTAGCGGCCTTCACAGATACGCAGTATTTT
CASSLGLAAFTDTQYF
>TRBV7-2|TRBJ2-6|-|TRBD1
TGTGCCAGCAGCTTGTTAGGGGGCGCTGGGGCCAACGTCCTGACTTTC
CASSLLGGAGANVLTF
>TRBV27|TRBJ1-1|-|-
TGTGCCAGCAGGGTGAAACTCCTGAACACTGAAGCTTTCTTT
CASRVKLLNTEAFF
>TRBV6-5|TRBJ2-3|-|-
TGTGCCAGCAGACTAGTAAGTGGCGCAGATACGCAGTATTTT
CASRLVSGADTQYF
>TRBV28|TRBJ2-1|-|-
TGTGCCAGCACCGGACAGACACGGCACAATGAGCAGTTCTTC
CASTGQTRHNEQFF
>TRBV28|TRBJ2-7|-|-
TGTGCCAGCAGTTTACAGGTTCAGCAGTACTTC
CASSLQVQQYF
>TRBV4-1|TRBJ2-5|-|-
TGCGCCAGCAGCCAAGATATCGGGACACAACAAGAGACCCAGTACTTC
CASSQDIGTQQETQYF